This T cell receptor (beta chain) emerged from a study of chemoradiotherapy in HPV16-positive cancers. The overall study: A couple of HPV16-positive patients' cells yielded candidate HPV-specific clones and common motifs.

Of note for this clone: Antigen specificity is unknown.

Study-level points and caveats: Candidate HPV-specific clones and E7-related TCR motifs grew in tumor during treatment.

Only in-frame clones appear in the TCRdb table, and some are missing; sequencing was by immunoSEQ multiplex PCR. The table has about 3,200 clones, roughly 78% seen once; the top ten hold approximately 14%. This CDR3 contains 14 residues. Per germline, CDR1 SNHLY and CDR2 FYNNEI. The clonotype was recovered from a human donor with HPV-associated anogenital cancer. This material was obtained from a patient who underwent chemoradiotherapy. V is TRBV2 and J is TRBJ2-5; D is unresolved. The DNA end is a closer match to TRBJ2-7, so the J assignment may be wrong. CDR3 region: CASSPAPKSYEQYF. The CDR3 bases are TGTGCCAGCAGTCCAGCCCCAAAGTCCTACGAGCAGTACTTC.